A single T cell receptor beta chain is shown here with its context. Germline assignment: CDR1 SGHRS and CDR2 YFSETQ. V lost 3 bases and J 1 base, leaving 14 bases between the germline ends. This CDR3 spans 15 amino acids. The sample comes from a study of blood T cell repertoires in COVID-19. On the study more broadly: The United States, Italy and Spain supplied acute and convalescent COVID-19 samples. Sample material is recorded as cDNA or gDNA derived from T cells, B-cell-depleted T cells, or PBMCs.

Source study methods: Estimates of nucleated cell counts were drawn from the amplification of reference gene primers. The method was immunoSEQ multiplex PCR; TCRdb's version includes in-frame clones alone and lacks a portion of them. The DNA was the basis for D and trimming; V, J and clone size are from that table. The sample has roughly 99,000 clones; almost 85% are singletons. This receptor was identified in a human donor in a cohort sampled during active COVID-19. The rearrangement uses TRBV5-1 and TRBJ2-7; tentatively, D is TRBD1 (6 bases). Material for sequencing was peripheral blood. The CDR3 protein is CASSSGHGQSYEQYV. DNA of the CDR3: TGCGCCAGCAGCTCTGGCCATGGACAGTCCTACGAGCAGTACGTC.